This entry lists 4 T cell receptor beta chains sequenced from one sample in a study of blood T cell repertoires in COVID-19. Profiled with immunoSEQ multiplex PCR; TCRdb holds only in-frame clones, not every one. The sample holds fewer than 45,000 clones, 90% to 95% seen once. Sequenced: peripheral blood. All receptors come from a woman aged 30 to 39 in a cohort sampled during active COVID-19.

The chain joins TRBV5-6 to TRBJ2-1, with TRBD2 matching 13 bases. This CDR3 region has 15 residues. CDR1 and CDR2 (germline): SGHDT, YYEEEE. V lost 3 bases and J lost 9; bases outside the gene matches: 6. CDR3 region: CASSSGLAGYGEQFF. In nucleotides, the CDR3 is TGTGCCAGCAGCTCGGGACTAGCGGGATATGGTGAGCAGTTCTTC.

V and J are TRBV18 and TRBJ2-7, with 8 bases aligning to TRBD1. J lost 0 bases, V lost 1 base, and 2 bases had no gene match. The length of the CDR3 is 15 residues. CDR1 is KGHSH and CDR2 is LQKENI in the germline V gene. The CDR3 bases are TGTGCCAGCTCACCACGACAGGGGTCCTCCTACGAGCAGTACTTC. Its translation is CASSPRQGSSYEQYF.

A few counts support this clone. The V and J genes are TRBV5-6 and TRBJ1-1; no firm D call. The V gene lost 2 bases and the J gene lost 5 bases, with 10 bases spanning the gap. Germline assignment: CDR1 SGHDT and CDR2 YYEEEE. CDR3 length equals 13 residues. The CDR3 is CASSLRDWTEAFF. CDR3 nucleotide sequence: TGTGCCAGCAGCTTACGGGATTGGACTGAAGCTTTCTTT.

The chain's CDR3 is CASSSGTSEETQYF. The DNA for the CDR3 is TGCGCCAGCAGCTCGGGGACTTCCGAAGAGACCCAGTACTTC. The chain links TRBV5-1 to TRBJ2-5; the D gene is possibly TRBD2 (6 bases). Per the germline V gene, CDR1 is SGHRS and CDR2 is YFSETQ. This CDR3 is 14 amino acids long. Trimming took 3 bases from V and 3 from J, leaving 12 bases between them.